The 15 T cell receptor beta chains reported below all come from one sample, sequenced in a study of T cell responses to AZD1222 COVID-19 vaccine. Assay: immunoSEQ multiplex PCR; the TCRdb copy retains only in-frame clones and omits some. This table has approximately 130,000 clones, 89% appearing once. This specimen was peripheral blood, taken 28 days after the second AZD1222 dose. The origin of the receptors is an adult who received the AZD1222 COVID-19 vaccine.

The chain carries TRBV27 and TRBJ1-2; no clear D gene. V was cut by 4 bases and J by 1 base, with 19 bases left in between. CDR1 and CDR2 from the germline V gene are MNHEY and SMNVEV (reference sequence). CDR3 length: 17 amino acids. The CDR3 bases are TGTGCCAGCAGTTCCCAATATGTCGGCAGTTTTAACTATGGCTACACCTTC. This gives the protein CASSSQYVGSFNYGYTF.

This CDR3 reads CASSLEGTNYGYTF. CDR3 nucleotide sequence: TGCGCCAGCAGCTTGGAAGGAACCAACTATGGCTACACCTTC. This chain links TRBV5-1 with TRBJ1-2; no clear D. The CDR3 covers 14 residues. The V end was cut by 0 bases, the J end by 2 bases, with 8 bases between. Per germline, CDR1 SGHRS and CDR2 YFSETQ.

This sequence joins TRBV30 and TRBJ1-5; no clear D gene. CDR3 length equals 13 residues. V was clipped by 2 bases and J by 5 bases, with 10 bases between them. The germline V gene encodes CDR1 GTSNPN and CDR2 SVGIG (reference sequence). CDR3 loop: CAWSWAGHQPQHF. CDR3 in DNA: TGTGCCTGGAGTTGGGCCGGCCATCAGCCCCAGCATTTT.

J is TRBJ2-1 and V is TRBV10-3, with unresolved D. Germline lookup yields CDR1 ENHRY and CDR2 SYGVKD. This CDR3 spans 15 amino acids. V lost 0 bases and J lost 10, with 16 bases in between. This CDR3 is CAISESSPWGNEQFF. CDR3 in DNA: TGTGCCATCAGTGAGTCTAGTCCTTGGGGTAACGAGCAGTTCTTC.

The DNA of the CDR3 is TGTGCCAGCTCACCATTCGTGGGTGTAAATCAGCCCCAGCATTTT. Encoded protein: CASSPFVGVNQPQHF. V gene TRBV18 combines with J gene TRBJ1-5, with D uncertain. From germline, CDR1 is KGHSH and CDR2 LQKENI. Trimming stripped 2 bases from V and 4 bases from J, with 12 bases between. This CDR3 contains 15 residues.

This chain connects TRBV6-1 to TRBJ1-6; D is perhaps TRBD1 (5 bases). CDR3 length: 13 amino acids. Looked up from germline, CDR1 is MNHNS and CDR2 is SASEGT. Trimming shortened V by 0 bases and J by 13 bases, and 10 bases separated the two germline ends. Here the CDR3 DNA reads TGTGCCAGCAGTGAAGCCAGGGAGGATCCCCTCCACTTT. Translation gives CASSEAREDPLHF.

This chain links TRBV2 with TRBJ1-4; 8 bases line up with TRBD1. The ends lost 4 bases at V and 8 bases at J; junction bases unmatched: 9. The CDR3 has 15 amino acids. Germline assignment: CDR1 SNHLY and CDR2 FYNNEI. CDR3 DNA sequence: TGTGCCAGCAGTGTCACGACAGGGGCAGGGGAAAAACTGTTTTTT. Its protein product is CASSVTTGAGEKLFF.

The CDR3 nucleotides read TGTGCCAGCAGCCGTGTTTTGGTCGGGAACCCCGGGTATGGCTACACCTTC. Translated: CASSRVLVGNPGYGYTF. The chain couples TRBV21-1 to TRBJ1-2. TRBV21-1 is described as a pseudogene. The CDR3 extends over 17 amino acids.

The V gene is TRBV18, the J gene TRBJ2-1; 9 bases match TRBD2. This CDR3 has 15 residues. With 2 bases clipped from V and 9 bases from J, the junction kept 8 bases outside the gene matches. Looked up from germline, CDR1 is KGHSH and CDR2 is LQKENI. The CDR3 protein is CASSPGGGAGSEQFF. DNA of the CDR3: TGTGCCAGCTCACCAGGCGGGGGGGCCGGTAGTGAGCAGTTCTTC.

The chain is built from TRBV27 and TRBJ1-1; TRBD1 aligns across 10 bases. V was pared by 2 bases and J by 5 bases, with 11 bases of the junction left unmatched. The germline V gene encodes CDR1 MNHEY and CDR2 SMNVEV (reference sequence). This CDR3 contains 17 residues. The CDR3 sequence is CASSLRGQGETRTEAFF. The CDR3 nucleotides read TGTGCCAGCAGTTTACGCGGACAGGGGGAGACAAGGACTGAAGCTTTCTTT.

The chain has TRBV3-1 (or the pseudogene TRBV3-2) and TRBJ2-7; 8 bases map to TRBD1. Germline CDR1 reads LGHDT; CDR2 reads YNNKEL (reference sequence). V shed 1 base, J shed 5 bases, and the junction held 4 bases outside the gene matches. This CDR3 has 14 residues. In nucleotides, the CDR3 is TGTGCCAGCAGCCAAGCTGGGACAGGCCACGAGCAGTACTTC. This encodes CASSQAGTGHEQYF.

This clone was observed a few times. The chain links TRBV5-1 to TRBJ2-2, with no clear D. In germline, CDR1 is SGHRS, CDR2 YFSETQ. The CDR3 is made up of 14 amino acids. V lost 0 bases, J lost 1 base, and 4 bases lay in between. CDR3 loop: CASSLDGNTGELFF. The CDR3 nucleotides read TGCGCCAGCAGCTTGGATGGGAACACCGGGGAGCTGTTTTTT.

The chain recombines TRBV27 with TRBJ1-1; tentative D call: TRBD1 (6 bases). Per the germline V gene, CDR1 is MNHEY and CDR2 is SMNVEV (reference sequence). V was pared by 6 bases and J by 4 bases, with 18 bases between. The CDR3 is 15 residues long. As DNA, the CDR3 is TGTGCCAGCAGCAGGATAACAGGGATTGGCACTGAAGCTTTCTTT. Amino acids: CASSRITGIGTEAFF.

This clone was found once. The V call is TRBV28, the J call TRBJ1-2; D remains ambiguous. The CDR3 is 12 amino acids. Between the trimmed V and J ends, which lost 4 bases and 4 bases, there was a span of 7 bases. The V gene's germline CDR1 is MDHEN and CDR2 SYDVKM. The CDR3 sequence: CASSSLSYGYTF. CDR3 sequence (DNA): TGTGCCAGCAGTTCCCTGTCCTATGGCTACACCTTC.

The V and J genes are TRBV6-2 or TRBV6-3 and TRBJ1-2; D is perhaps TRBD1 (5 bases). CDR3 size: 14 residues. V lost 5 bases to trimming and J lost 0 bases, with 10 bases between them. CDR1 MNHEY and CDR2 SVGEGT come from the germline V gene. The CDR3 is CASSGAGANYGYTF. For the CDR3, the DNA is TGTGCCAGCAGTGGCGCGGGGGCTAACTATGGCTACACCTTC.